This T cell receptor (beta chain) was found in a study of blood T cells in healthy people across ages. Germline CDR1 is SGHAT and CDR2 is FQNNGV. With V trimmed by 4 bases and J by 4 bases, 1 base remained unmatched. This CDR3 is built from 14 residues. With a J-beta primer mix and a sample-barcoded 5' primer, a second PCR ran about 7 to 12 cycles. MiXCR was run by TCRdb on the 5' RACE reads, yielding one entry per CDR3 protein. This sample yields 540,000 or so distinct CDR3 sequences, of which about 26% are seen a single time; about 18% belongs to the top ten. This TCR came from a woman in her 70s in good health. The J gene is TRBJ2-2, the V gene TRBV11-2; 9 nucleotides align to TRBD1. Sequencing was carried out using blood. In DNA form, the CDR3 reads TGTGCCAGCAGCTCACAGGGGGCCACCGGGGAGCTGTTTTTT. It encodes CASSSQGATGELFF.